The 10 T cell receptor beta chains in this list originate from one sample, sequenced in a study of tissue T cells after allogeneic stem cell transplantation (dated by TCRdb to between 2021 and 2024). The method was the immunoSEQ multiplex PCR assay. The source is immuneACCESS, and TCRdb retained only in-frame sequences with V and J called. Part of the clones is not carried over; for the studies checked, unresolved V genes explain less than half of this, and the remainder is unexplained. The sample yields approximately 9,700 clones; 50% to 80% were counted once. About a tenth of the sample rests with the top ten. Taken with the paper, the label for time point translates to: human tissue collected at research (rapid) autopsy. The sequenced sample was tissue from the ileum, obtained at autopsy. The receptor set was obtained from a woman between 18 and 55 years old with breast cancer.

The J gene is TRBJ2-7, the V gene TRBV18; D might be TRBD1 (6 bases). The CDR3 spans 14 residues. Germline assignment: CDR1 KGHSH and CDR2 LQKENI. Deletions cut 3 bases from V and 0 bases from J, with 9 bases between. The CDR3 loop reads CASSPTGLSYEQYF. CDR3 nucleotide sequence: TGTGCCAGCTCACCGACAGGCCTCTCCTACGAGCAGTACTTC.

This chain connects TRBV19 to TRBJ2-5; TRBD2 is a possible D gene (5 bases). CDR1 and CDR2 (germline): LNHDA, SQIVND (reference sequence). The CDR3 covers 13 residues. Trimming took off 4 bases at V and 1 base at J, with 7 bases between the two ends. The CDR3: CASSKLVQETQYF. CDR3 nucleotides: TGTGCCAGTAGTAAACTAGTCCAAGAGACCCAGTACTTC. Full variable domain (missing parts from reference TRBV19 and TRBJ2-5): DGGITQSPKYLFRKEGQNVTLSCEQNLNHDAMYWYRQDPGQGLRLIYYSQIVNDFQKGDIAEGYSVSREKKESFPLTVTSAQKNPTAFYLCASSKLVQETQYFGPGTRLLVL.

V is TRBV18 and J is TRBJ2-7; TRBD1 might be the D (7 bases). The CDR3 extends over 14 amino acids. V was cut by 4 bases and J by 7 bases, with 17 bases left in between. From germline, CDR1 is KGHSH and CDR2 LQKENI. The CDR3 here is CASSRDRPGREQYF. The CDR3, as DNA: TGTGCCAGCTCACGGGACAGACCTGGGAGGGAGCAGTACTTC.

The chain recombines TRBV9 with TRBJ2-7; 10 bases align to TRBD1. This CDR3 has 12 residues. Germline loops: CDR1 SGDLS, CDR2 YYNGEE. Trimming cost V 3 bases and J 6 bases; bases outside gene matches: 0. The CDR3 DNA follows: TGTGCCAGCAGCGGGACAGGGGGCGAGCAGTACTTC. It translates to CASSGTGGEQYF.

This chain uses TRBV5-1 with TRBJ2-1, with unresolved D. The CDR3 consists of 12 residues. Germline CDR1 is SGHRS and CDR2 is YFSETQ. V shed 5 bases and J shed 5 bases, with 8 bases lying between them. The CDR3 sequence: CASSIVHNEQFF. The CDR3 DNA follows: TGCGCCAGCAGTATTGTTCACAATGAGCAGTTCTTC. Full variable domain (remainder filled in from reference TRBV5-1 and TRBJ2-1): KAGVTQTPRYLIKTRGQQVTLSCSPISGHRSVSWYQQTPGQGLQFLFEYFSETQRNKGNFPGRFSGRQFSNSRSEMNVSTLELGDSALYLCASSIVHNEQFFGPGTRLTVL.

The rearrangement joins TRBV28 to TRBJ1-2, with D maybe TRBD1 (6 bases). Per the germline V gene, CDR1 is MDHEN and CDR2 is SYDVKM. The CDR3 is 13 amino acids. V lost 6 bases and J lost 8, with 16 bases in between. CDR3 region: CASSLLEGDGYTF. CDR3 nucleotides: TGTGCCAGCAGCCTCCTGGAGGGGGACGGCTACACCTTC.

This sequence joins TRBV4-3 and TRBJ1-2; D gene uncertain. The CDR3 runs to 15 residues. CDR1 is LGHNA, CDR2 YSLEER, per germline. V was clipped by 0 bases and J by 4 bases, with 12 bases between them. As DNA, the CDR3 is TGCGCCAGCAGCCAAGAGGGTGGGGTGGCCTATGGCTACACCTTC. Amino acid sequence: CASSQEGGVAYGYTF.

A few counts support this clone. The J gene is TRBJ1-6, the V gene TRBV30, with D perhaps matching TRBD1 (5 bases). Germline CDR1 reads GTSNPN; CDR2 reads SVGIG (reference sequence). CDR3 length equals 13 residues. V lost 5 bases to trimming and J lost 8 bases, with 13 bases between them. As DNA, the CDR3 is TGTGCCTGGCAGGGCTTAAGGGATTCACCCCTCCACTTT. Amino acids: CAWQGLRDSPLHF.

The rearrangement links TRBV6-5 to TRBJ1-1; D is unclear. This CDR3 has 12 amino acids. Per germline, CDR1 MNHEY and CDR2 SVGAGI. V gave up 6 bases and J gave up 6 bases, with 11 bases separating them. CDR3 amino acids: CASRGGKAEAFF. CDR3 in DNA: TGTGCCAGCAGAGGCGGGAAGGCTGAAGCTTTCTTT.

For this clone: This sample includes further DNA sequences coding for the same CDR3. The chain has TRBV5-1 and TRBJ1-1; no clear D gene. Per the germline V gene, CDR1 is SGHRS and CDR2 is YFSETQ. V was trimmed by 0 bases and J by 1 base, leaving 7 bases between them. The CDR3 runs 14 residues. The CDR3 DNA reads as TGCGCCAGCAGCTTGGGCCCTACGAACACTGAAGCTTTCTTT. Amino acid sequence: CASSLGPTNTEAFF.